Presented here are 27 T cell receptor beta chains from one specimen sequenced in a study of long-term antiretroviral therapy in people with HIV. Survey level was the resolution at which the v3.0 immunoSEQ assay ran. Only in-frame clones appear in the TCRdb table, and some are missing; sequencing was by immunoSEQ multiplex PCR. This sample has roughly 18,000 clones, with roughly 78% found just once. The source was unsorted PBMCs, collected at the start of antiretroviral therapy, before treatment. The receptors come from a woman in her forties with HIV.

The rearrangement joins TRBV5-1 to TRBJ1-4; weak D call: TRBD1 (6 bases). The germline V gene encodes CDR1 SGHRS and CDR2 YFSETQ. V was clipped by 4 bases and J by 6 bases, with 13 bases between them. The CDR3 is 14 residues long. CDR3 amino acids: CASSLMDRDEKLFF. DNA of the CDR3: TGCGCCAGCAGCCTCATGGACAGAGATGAAAAACTGTTTTTT.

The chain recombines TRBV9 with TRBJ2-3; D is perhaps TRBD2 (6 bases). The CDR3 has 12 amino acids. Germline CDR1 and CDR2: SGDLS and YYNGEE. Trimming took 4 bases from V and 6 from J, leaving 9 bases between them. CDR3 nucleotides: TGTGCCAGCAGCACGGAGGGGGATACGCAGTATTTT. This translates into CASSTEGDTQYF.

V gene TRBV6-5 combines with J gene TRBJ2-1; TRBD2 is a possible D gene (6 bases). Germline V CDR1 and CDR2: MNHEY, SVGAGI. The CDR3 sequence is 14 residues long. V shed 6 bases and J shed 4 bases, with 13 bases lying between them. The chain's CDR3 is CASSEMEGYNEQFF. CDR3 DNA sequence: TGTGCCAGCAGCGAGATGGAGGGATACAATGAGCAGTTCTTC.

J is TRBJ2-3 and V is TRBV5-6; D is perhaps TRBD2 (5 bases). From germline, CDR1 is SGHDT and CDR2 YYEEEE. Trimming removed 0 bases at V and 7 bases at J, with 15 bases between. This CDR3 comprises 15 residues. CDR3 amino acids: CASSLGTTPGNTQYF. CDR3 in DNA: TGTGCCAGCAGCTTGGGGACCACCCCGGGGAATACGCAGTATTTT.

The chain joins TRBV5-1 to TRBJ1-2; D perhaps matches TRBD1 (6 bases). CDR3 length equals 12 residues. The V and J ends lost 5 bases and 4 bases respectively, with 9 bases between them. From germline, CDR1 is SGHRS and CDR2 YFSETQ. The CDR3 loop is CASRTGSYGYTF. Written as DNA, the CDR3 is TGCGCCAGCAGAACAGGGAGCTATGGCTACACCTTC.

The chain joins TRBV27 to TRBJ2-1; 7 bases fit TRBD2. The CDR3 extends over 16 amino acids. Germline loops: CDR1 MNHEY, CDR2 SMNVEV (reference sequence). After removal of 5 bases from V and 8 bases from J, the junction contained 15 bases not matched to a gene. CDR3 nucleotide sequence: TGTGCCAGCAGTCAACCGGGGATGGGGACTACACATGAGCAGTTCTTC. It translates to CASSQPGMGTTHEQFF.

This clone was seen only once. The chain joins TRBV7-6 to TRBJ2-1; TRBD2 matches 9 bases. The germline CDR1 and CDR2 sequences are SGHVS and FNYEAQ. With 4 bases clipped from V and 1 base from J, the junction kept 14 bases outside the gene matches. The CDR3 has 19 residues. The DNA for the CDR3 is TGTGCCAGCAGCTCATGGTCGTCCGAGCGGGGGGTTTCCTACAATGAGCAGTTCTTC. It yields the protein CASSSWSSERGVSYNEQFF.

The chain couples TRBV27 to TRBJ2-7; 7 positions match TRBD2. V lost 0 bases and J lost 2; bases outside the gene matches: 7. The CDR3 totals 16 residues. Germline V gene lookup returns CDR1 MNHEY and CDR2 SMNVEV (reference sequence). The CDR3 here is CASSLSGGGPPYEQYF. The CDR3 nucleotides are TGTGCCAGCAGTTTATCTGGCGGGGGACCTCCCTACGAGCAGTACTTC.

This clone occurred a few times. The rearrangement uses TRBV27 and TRBJ1-5; weak D call: TRBD1 (6 bases). Looked up from germline, CDR1 is MNHEY and CDR2 is SMNVEV (reference sequence). The CDR3 runs 16 residues. Trimming pared 1 base from V and 6 bases from J, leaving 16 bases between. The CDR3 protein is CASSLFPGAIGQPQHF. CDR3 DNA sequence: TGTGCCAGCAGTTTATTTCCAGGGGCGATCGGTCAGCCCCAGCATTTT.

The chain combines TRBV5-1 with TRBJ2-3; 8 bases align to TRBD2. The CDR3 has 15 residues. Germline V gene sequence: CDR1 SGHRS, CDR2 YFSETQ. V gave up 0 bases and J gave up 5 bases; unmatched junction bases: 5. CDR3 sequence (DNA): TGCGCCAGCAGCTTGGAAGCGGGGGCAGGAGATACGCAGTATTTT. Residues: CASSLEAGAGDTQYF. Filled out from reference TRBV5-1 and TRBJ2-3, the complete variable domain reads KAGVTQTPRYLIKTRGQQVTLSCSPISGHRSVSWYQQTPGQGLQFLFEYFSETQRNKGNFPGRFSGRQFSNSRSEMNVSTLELGDSALYLCASSLEAGAGDTQYFGPGTRLTVL.

This chain joins TRBV21-1 and TRBJ1-1. TRBV21-1 is designated a pseudogene. The CDR3 extends over 13 amino acids. The chain's CDR3 is CASSSGLLAEAFF. Written as DNA, the CDR3 is TGTGCCAGCAGCAGCGGACTCCTTGCTGAAGCTTTCTTT.

The V gene is TRBV5-1, the J gene TRBJ2-6; the D call may be TRBD1 or TRBD2 (6 bases each). The CDR3 spans 17 residues. Trimming cost V 4 bases and J 0 bases, with 14 bases left between them. Germline values: CDR1 SGHRS, CDR2 YFSETQ. The CDR3 bases are TGCGCCAGCAGCCCGTCCGGGGGCTCCTCTGGGGCCAACGTCCTGACTTTC. It yields the protein CASSPSGGSSGANVLTF.

J is TRBJ2-7 and V is TRBV6-5; D gene unclear. Germline V gene data show CDR1 as MNHEY and CDR2 as SVGAGI. CDR3 length: 14 residues. Deletions cut 5 bases from V and 2 bases from J, with 13 bases between. The CDR3: CASSRPSSPYEQYF. The CDR3 coding sequence is TGTGCCAGCAGTCGTCCGTCCTCCCCCTACGAGCAGTACTTC.

The V gene is TRBV7-2, the J gene TRBJ2-1; D unclear. Trimming shortened V by 0 bases and J by 8 bases, and 11 bases separated the two germline ends. The CDR3 extends over 14 amino acids. Germline values: CDR1 SGHTA, CDR2 FQGNSA. Written as DNA, the CDR3 is TGTGCCAGCAGCTTAGCCAGCAGAGAGGATGAGCAGTTCTTC. This gives the protein CASSLASREDEQFF.

V gene TRBV6-1 combines with J gene TRBJ2-4; D is unclear. The CDR3 is 14 residues long. The germline V and J ends were trimmed by 7 bases and 3 bases, with 13 bases remaining between them. Germline lookup yields CDR1 MNHNS and CDR2 SASEGT. The CDR3 sequence: CASMHGWVKNIQYF. The CDR3, as DNA: TGTGCCAGCATGCATGGTTGGGTCAAAAACATTCAGTACTTC.

J is TRBJ2-7 and V is TRBV30; TRBD1 is a possible D gene (5 bases). The CDR3 spans 14 residues. Germline values: CDR1 GTSNPN, CDR2 SVGIG (reference sequence). Between the trimmed V and J ends, which lost 4 bases and 1 base, there was a span of 14 bases. The CDR3 DNA reads TGTGCCTGGACTCAAATTGACAGATCCTACGAGCAGTACTTC. It translates to CAWTQIDRSYEQYF.

This clone has just one count. The V gene is TRBV7-9, the J gene TRBJ2-5; D possibly corresponds to TRBD2 (7 bases). Looked up from germline, CDR1 is SEHNR and CDR2 is FQNEAQ (reference sequence). V shed 8 bases and J shed 1 base, with 14 bases lying between them. The CDR3 sequence is 14 residues long. In DNA form, the CDR3 reads TGTGCCAGCCTCGGGGGGCTACCCCAAGAGACCCAGTACTTC. As protein: CASLGGLPQETQYF.

The chain is built from TRBV7-9 and TRBJ2-1; the D gene could be TRBD1 or TRBD2 (6 bases each). Trimming left V 5 bases short and J 9 bases short, with 17 bases between. Germline assignment: CDR1 SEHNR and CDR2 FQNEAQ (reference sequence). The CDR3 loop spans 14 amino acids. The CDR3 DNA sequence: TGTGCCAGCAGCCAAGTTGGGGGGCTTGGTGAGCAGTTCTTC. This translates into CASSQVGGLGEQFF.

The rearrangement links TRBV9 to TRBJ2-2, with TRBD1 as a possible D gene (6 bases). The germline V gene has CDR1 SGDLS and CDR2 YYNGEE. V was trimmed by 3 bases and J by 0 bases, leaving 24 bases between them. This CDR3 spans 20 amino acids. CDR3 amino acids: CASSARPKTGSTANTGELFF. In DNA, the CDR3 is TGTGCCAGCAGCGCCCGACCAAAAACAGGGTCTACGGCGAACACCGGGGAGCTGTTTTTT.

The chain employs TRBV6-5 and TRBJ2-7; D is unresolved. Trimming left V 5 bases short and J 3 bases short, with 17 bases between. Germline-derived CDR1 and CDR2 are MNHEY and SVGAGI. The CDR3 spans 15 residues. The CDR3 nucleotides are TGTGCCAGCAGTACAACCGGGTCCCTTAACTACGAGCAGTACTTC. Amino acid sequence: CASSTTGSLNYEQYF.

The chain uses TRBV27 and TRBJ1-2; D is unclear. The CDR3 runs to 14 residues. Germline V gives CDR1 MNHEY, CDR2 SMNVEV (reference sequence). The V and J ends lost 3 bases and 3 bases respectively, with 11 bases between them. This CDR3 is CASSLRGRDYGYTF. The CDR3 nucleotides are TGTGCCAGCAGTTTGAGAGGTCGCGACTATGGCTACACCTTC.

This chain uses TRBV28 with TRBJ1-5; 7 nucleotides line up with TRBD1. Germline V lookup: CDR1 MDHEN, CDR2 SYDVKM. The CDR3 runs 14 residues. The V and J ends lost 8 bases and 0 bases, in that order; junction bases with no gene match: 4. CDR3 loop: CASGGTDSNQPQHF. The CDR3 region has the DNA TGTGCCAGCGGAGGGACAGATAGCAATCAGCCCCAGCATTTT.

This chain uses TRBV4-2 with TRBJ2-6, with D tentatively TRBD1 (6 bases). The CDR3 extends over 20 amino acids. V shed 4 bases and J shed 0 bases, with 22 bases lying between them. Germline V gene lookup returns CDR1 LGHNA and CDR2 YNFKEQ. CDR3 protein: CASSRYLGAKMSSGANVLTF. The DNA of the CDR3 is TGTGCCAGCAGCCGATATTTGGGGGCGAAGATGAGCTCTGGGGCCAACGTCCTGACTTTC.

The chain uses TRBV28 and TRBJ1-6; 7 bases line up with TRBD1. This CDR3 has 18 residues. V was clipped by 5 bases and J by 10 bases; unmatched bases: 20. The germline V gene has CDR1 MDHEN and CDR2 SYDVKM. CDR3 in DNA: TGTGCCAGCAGTCCCACCCCAACCAGACAGGGATGGAGATCACCCCTCCACTTT. Its translation is CASSPTPTRQGWRSPLHF.

This clone was found a few times. V gene TRBV4-3 combines with J gene TRBJ1-2; TRBD1 matches 8 bases. V shed 6 bases and J 8 bases; nucleotides not matched to a gene: 8. CDR3 length: 13 residues. Looked up from germline, CDR1 is LGHNA and CDR2 is YSLEER. CDR3 bases: TGCGCCAGCAGTGCAGGGGGCGCGAGGGGCTACACCTTC. The encoded protein is CASSAGGARGYTF.

The V and J genes are TRBV6-1 and TRBJ2-7, with 9 bases matching TRBD1. Germline CDR1 and CDR2: MNHNS and SASEGT. There are 14 residues in the CDR3. J was trimmed by 6 bases and V by 6 bases; bases with no gene match: 9. Here the CDR3 DNA reads TGTGCCAGCAGGGCCCCTGGACAGGGGCGCGAGCAGTACTTC. Its protein product is CASRAPGQGREQYF.

This sequence joins TRBV21-1 and TRBJ2-7; the tabulated D call, TRBD1, remains unverified against the DNA. TRBV21-1 is assigned pseudogene status. This CDR3 is built from 13 residues. The CDR3 DNA reads as TGTGCCAGCAGCAAGGACAGATCCTACGAGCAGTACTTC. Translation gives CASSKDRSYEQYF.